This TCR beta chain was retrieved from a study of blood T cell repertoires in COVID-19. Study as a whole: Donors in the United States, Italy and Spain gave samples during acute or convalescent COVID-19. Sample material is recorded as cDNA or gDNA derived from T cells, B-cell-depleted T cells, or PBMCs.

Generated by immunoSEQ multiplex PCR, the TCRdb table keeps only in-frame clones and is missing some. Among roughly 220,000 clones listed, 80% to 90% were seen once. Trimming removed 7 bases from V and 6 bases from J, with 15 bases in between. Germline V lookup: CDR1 MRHNA, CDR2 SNTAGT. The CDR3 is made up of 14 amino acids. All enrollees were about 18 to 89 years old and from roughly 26 US areas. Clinical history reported by participants formed the basis on which cohorts were assigned. This TCR was recovered from a woman under 30 in a cohort exposed to, infected with or recovered from COVID-19 (not recorded which). Sequenced material: PBMCs or T cells enriched from blood (not recorded which). The rearrangement joins TRBV6-4 to TRBJ1-4, with a possible D match to TRBD1 (6 bases). The CDR3 DNA is TGTGCCAGCATACGAGGGGGGGCGGATGAAAAACTGTTTTTT. It codes for CASIRGGADEKLFF.